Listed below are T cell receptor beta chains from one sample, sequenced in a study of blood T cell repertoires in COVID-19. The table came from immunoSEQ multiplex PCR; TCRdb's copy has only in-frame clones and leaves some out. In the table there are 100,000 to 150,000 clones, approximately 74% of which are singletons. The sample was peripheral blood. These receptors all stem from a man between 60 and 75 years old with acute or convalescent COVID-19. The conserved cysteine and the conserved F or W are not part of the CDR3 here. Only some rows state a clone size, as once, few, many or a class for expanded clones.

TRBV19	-	ASSTSWQRGGSYNEQF
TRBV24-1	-	ATSSPGTGEGEQY
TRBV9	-	ASSALAGRSSYEQY
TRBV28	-	ASTTGSTGNTIY
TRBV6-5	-	ASSYRDTEAF
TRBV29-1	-	SVEVVAGAHTDTQY
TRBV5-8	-	ASSLGTSGDQETQY
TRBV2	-	ASQALQGANEKLF
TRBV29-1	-	SVDAGGYGYT
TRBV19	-	ASGRGFGNEKLF
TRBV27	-	ASSLGPGNYGYT
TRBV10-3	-	AIRSGTSKREQF
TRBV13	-	ASRLAGGRTDTQY
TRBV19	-	ASNTYGRTSGGDTGELF
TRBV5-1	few	ASSLGQRNPYNEQF
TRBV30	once	AWSGQGAYEQY
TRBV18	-	ASSPSLGRVGEKLF
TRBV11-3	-	ASSPGMEPEAF
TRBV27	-	ASSLSGSYEQY
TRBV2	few	ASSDSISDTQY
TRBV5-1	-	ASSLADNRNTIY
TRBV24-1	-	ATSVNLANRGGEKLF
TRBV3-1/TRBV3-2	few	ASSQDTGTGYEQY
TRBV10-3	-	AIKGAGGGTEAF
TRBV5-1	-	ASSRPGTGTGELF
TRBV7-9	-	ASSLSTGSGSPLH
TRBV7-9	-	ASSLDRPGYT
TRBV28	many	ASGGTGSHEQY
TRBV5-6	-	ASSADRGAQPQH
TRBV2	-	ASRVTEQYTEAF
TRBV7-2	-	ASSSNRQGGGYT